The next 23 T cell receptor beta chains were all read from a single sample in a study of monozygotic twins with cystic fibrosis. TCRdb's copy holds only in-frame clones and misses some; the assay was immunoSEQ multiplex PCR. The table includes roughly 28,000 clones, 85% detected once. Sequenced material: blood. These TCRs come from a girl aged 2 to 10 with cystic fibrosis.

V is TRBV6-5 and J is TRBJ2-3, with 9 bases that match TRBD2. The length of the CDR3 is 13 residues. CDR1 MNHEY and CDR2 SVGAGI come from the germline V gene. The V gene end was trimmed by 6 bases and the J gene end by 10 bases; junction bases not matched to a gene: 8. In DNA form, the CDR3 reads TGTGCCAGCAGCTCCCCGGGACTAGCTGCGCAGTATTTT. Translated: CASSSPGLAAQYF.

The V call is TRBV6-1, the J call TRBJ1-4; 9 bases map to TRBD1. V shed 0 bases, J shed 7 bases, and the junction held 3 bases outside the gene matches. This CDR3 contains 15 residues. Germline-derived CDR1 and CDR2 are MNHNS and SASEGT. DNA of the CDR3: TGTGCCAGCAGTGAAGCGGGGACAGGGAGTGAAAAACTGTTTTTT. It codes for CASSEAGTGSEKLFF.

This chain uses TRBV6-5 with TRBJ1-2; D possibly corresponds to TRBD1 (6 bases). Trimming removed 8 bases from V and 6 bases from J, with 19 bases in between. There are 14 residues in the CDR3. Germline loops: CDR1 MNHEY, CDR2 SVGAGI. The DNA of the CDR3 is TGTGCCAGCTCCGCGCAGGGGACGGTAGATGGCTACACCTTC. This codes for CASSAQGTVDGYTF.

The chain couples TRBV5-1 to TRBJ2-5; D is ambiguous. V was shortened by 1 base and J by 2 bases, with 6 bases between the two germline ends. CDR3 length: 13 residues. Germline CDR1 and CDR2: SGHRS and YFSETQ. The CDR3 loop reads CASSLWTQETQYF. Here the CDR3 DNA reads TGCGCCAGCAGCTTGTGGACGCAAGAGACCCAGTACTTC.

The chain employs TRBV2 and TRBJ1-3, with TRBD1 matching over 11 bases. The length of the CDR3 is 15 residues. The V and J ends lost 5 bases and 4 bases, in that order; junction bases with no gene match: 4. Per the germline V gene, CDR1 is SNHLY and CDR2 is FYNNEI. The CDR3 here is CASSRTGGSGNTIYF. The CDR3 bases are TGTGCCAGCAGTCGGACAGGGGGCTCCGGAAACACCATATATTTT. The variable domain in full, with the rest retrieved from reference TRBV2 and TRBJ1-3, is EPEVTQTPSHQVTQMGQEVILRCVPISNHLYFYWYRQILGQKVEFLVSFYNNEISEKSEIFDDQFSVERPDGSNFTLKIRSTKLEDSAMYFCASSRTGGSGNTIYFGEGSWLTVV.

The chain is built from TRBV6-5 and TRBJ2-2; the D gene is possibly TRBD2 (5 bases). The CDR3 covers 15 residues. V was shortened by 6 bases and J by 1 base, with 12 bases between the two germline ends. CDR1 is MNHEY, CDR2 SVGAGI, per germline. The CDR3 protein is CASSPDWLNTGELFF. CDR3 sequence (DNA): TGTGCCAGCAGCCCGGACTGGCTGAACACCGGGGAGCTGTTTTTT.

The V call is TRBV13, the J call TRBJ1-1; D perhaps matches TRBD1 (5 bases). V was clipped by 5 bases and J by 4 bases, with 14 bases between them. CDR1 is PRHDT, CDR2 FYEKMQ, per germline (reference sequence). The CDR3 has 14 amino acids. CDR3 in DNA: TGTGCCAGCAGCCCCGGGACCCGGGGCACTGAAGCTTTCTTT. Its protein is CASSPGTRGTEAFF.

The chain is built from TRBV6-5 and TRBJ2-7; 7 positions match TRBD2. The CDR3 sequence is 13 residues long. With 5 bases clipped from V and 2 bases from J, the junction kept 3 bases outside the gene matches. In germline, CDR1 is MNHEY, CDR2 SVGAGI. The CDR3 spells CASSRGSPYEQYF. In DNA form, the CDR3 reads TGTGCCAGCAGTCGCGGGAGCCCCTACGAGCAGTACTTC.

This chain links TRBV29-1 with TRBJ1-1; TRBD1 aligns across 10 bases. The CDR3 length is 13 residues. Germline CDR1 SQVTM, CDR2 ANQGSEA. Germline trimming cut 7 bases from V and 1 base from J; bases unmatched to any gene: 3. The CDR3 coding sequence is TGCAGCGGGACAGGGGGGGAGAACACTGAAGCTTTCTTT. This codes for CSGTGGENTEAFF.

This clone was detected once. This sequence joins TRBV30 and TRBJ1-6, with 7 bases aligning to TRBD1. This CDR3 is built from 15 residues. Germline trimming cut 2 bases from V and 7 bases from J; bases unmatched to any gene: 8. Per the germline V gene, CDR1 is GTSNPN and CDR2 is SVGIG (reference sequence). DNA for the CDR3: TGTGCCTGGAGTCAGGGAAGGGGGCTAAATTCACCCCTCCACTTT. Translating it yields CAWSQGRGLNSPLHF.

This clone was counted a single time. The chain recombines TRBV29-1 with TRBJ2-6; D gene uncertain. CDR1 and CDR2 (germline): SQVTM, ANQGSEA. Trimming pared 1 base from V and 2 bases from J, leaving 6 bases between. The CDR3 contains 14 residues. The CDR3 protein is CSVEVGAGANVLTF. The CDR3 DNA sequence: TGCAGCGTTGAAGTTGGGGCTGGGGCCAACGTCCTGACTTTC.

V gene TRBV5-1 combines with J gene TRBJ1-3, with D possibly being TRBD1 (5 bases). Germline V CDR1 and CDR2: SGHRS, YFSETQ. The V gene lost 4 bases and the J gene lost 2 bases, with 13 bases spanning the gap. The CDR3 loop spans 15 amino acids. CDR3 nucleotide sequence: TGCGCCAGCAGCACCGGACAAACTACTGGAAACACCATATATTTT. Encoded protein: CASSTGQTTGNTIYF.

This rearrangement joins TRBV18 to TRBJ2-1; TRBD1 is a possible D gene (5 bases). Trimming took 1 base from V and 10 from J, leaving 20 bases between them. Germline loops: CDR1 KGHSH, CDR2 LQKENI. This CDR3 comprises 16 residues. CDR3 sequence (DNA): TGTGCCAGCTCACCACGGATGGGGAACAGGTTGGGGGAGCAGTTCTTC. The encoded protein is CASSPRMGNRLGEQFF.

This chain uses TRBV19 with TRBJ1-1; TRBD1 might be the D (5 bases). The CDR3 runs 15 residues. Germline V lookup: CDR1 LNHDA, CDR2 SQIVND (reference sequence). Trimming removed 7 bases from V and 2 bases from J, with 17 bases in between. CDR3: CASTPGALENTEAFF. DNA for the CDR3: TGTGCCAGTACCCCCGGGGCCCTAGAAAACACTGAAGCTTTCTTT.

This chain joins TRBV2 and TRBJ1-5; a weak D match, TRBD1 (6 bases). The CDR3 runs 18 residues. Trimming shortened V by 2 bases and J by 0 bases, and 17 bases separated the two germline ends. Germline CDR1 is SNHLY and CDR2 is FYNNEI. The CDR3 region is CASSENSALGGSNQPQHF. Here the CDR3 DNA reads TGTGCCAGCAGTGAAAATTCTGCTTTAGGGGGTAGCAATCAGCCCCAGCATTTT.

The chain recombines TRBV5-1 with TRBJ2-7; the D gene is possibly TRBD1 (5 bases). The V gene's germline CDR1 is SGHRS and CDR2 YFSETQ. This CDR3 has 18 residues. V was pared by 3 bases and J by 6 bases, with 28 bases between. The CDR3 DNA reads TGCGCCAGCAGCTGGGCAACATTGCCAGCAGTGGCAAGGGGCGAGCAGTACTTC. Its translation is CASSWATLPAVARGEQYF.

In this sample, this clone turned up once. The chain links TRBV7-2 to TRBJ1-1; no reliable D call. Germline lookup yields CDR1 SGHTA and CDR2 FQGNSA. V was trimmed by 3 bases and J by 1 base, leaving 9 bases between them. CDR3 length: 14 residues. CDR3 residues: CASSFSRGNTEAFF. For the CDR3, the DNA is TGTGCCAGCAGCTTCTCGCGGGGGAACACTGAAGCTTTCTTT.

V gene TRBV6-6 combines with J gene TRBJ2-1; the D is unclear. The CDR3 contains 11 residues. V lost 0 bases and J 8 bases, leaving 2 bases between the germline ends. Per germline, CDR1 MNHNY and CDR2 SVGAGI (reference sequence). The CDR3 is CASSYSDEQFF. In DNA form, the CDR3 reads TGTGCCAGCAGTTACTCGGATGAGCAGTTCTTC.

The CDR3 sequence is CASSSLGGGTTNEKLFF. CDR3 DNA: TGCGCCAGCAGCTCCCTAGGAGGGGGGACGACTAATGAAAAACTGTTTTTT. The V call is TRBV5-1, the J call TRBJ1-4; possible D gene TRBD1, 6 bases. The CDR3 has 17 amino acids. Looked up from germline, CDR1 is SGHRS and CDR2 is YFSETQ. V gave up 3 bases and J gave up 2 bases, with 17 bases separating them.

The genes are TRBV28 and TRBJ2-6, with D tentatively TRBD1 (5 bases). CDR1 MDHEN and CDR2 SYDVKM come from the germline V gene. CDR3 size: 16 residues. Deletions cut 5 bases from V and 3 bases from J, with 14 bases between. The CDR3 coding sequence is TGTGCCAGCAGTATATCCGGACAACTTGGGGCCAACGTCCTGACTTTC. Protein product: CASSISGQLGANVLTF.

This clone has just a few counts. The chain has TRBV18 and TRBJ1-4, with 7 bases that match TRBD1. With V trimmed by 4 bases and J by 5 bases, 7 bases remained unmatched. Germline CDR1 KGHSH, CDR2 LQKENI. The CDR3 is made up of 15 amino acids. Here the CDR3 reads CASSLGQRINEKLFF. The CDR3 nucleotides read TGTGCCAGCTCACTGGGACAGCGAATAAATGAAAAACTGTTTTTT.

The chain links TRBV18 to TRBJ1-3; D unresolved. Germline CDR1 reads KGHSH; CDR2 reads LQKENI. The ends were cut back, 3 bases at V and 0 bases at J, with 6 bases in the middle. This CDR3 is built from 14 residues. CDR3 region: CASSPITSGNTIYF. CDR3 nucleotide sequence: TGTGCCAGCTCACCTATTACCTCTGGAAACACCATATATTTT.

This chain joins TRBV5-5 and TRBJ1-4; D is ambiguous. The CDR3 totals 15 residues. Trimming shortened V by 1 base and J by 6 bases, and 13 bases separated the two germline ends. Germline CDR1 and CDR2: SGHKS and YYEKEE (reference sequence). The CDR3 DNA reads as TGTGCCAGCAGCTTGTGGTATGGTCTGCATGAAAAACTGTTTTTT. As protein: CASSLWYGLHEKLFF.